Following are 15 T cell receptor beta chains from one sample sequenced in a study of T cells in Graves' hyperthyroidism and ophthalmopathy. From RNA transcripts, TCR beta CDR3 regions were amplified. The study used the HTBI primer set for a first-round RT-PCR of the TCR CDR3. TCRdb redid the calling of the multiplex PCR reads with MiXCR, one entry per CDR3 protein. The sample contains roughly 170,000 distinct CDR3 sequences, about a tenth of which appear only once. What was sequenced was blood. All receptors come from a woman between 18 and 29 years old with Graves' hyperthyroidism that later progressed to Graves' ophthalmopathy.

This clonotype was picked up a small number of times. This chain links TRBV19 with TRBJ2-5, with D perhaps TRBD1 or TRBD2 (5 bases each). V dropped 8 bases and J dropped 1 base, with 5 bases sitting between them. The CDR3 length is 11 residues. Germline lookup yields CDR1 LNHDA and CDR2 SQIVND (reference sequence). The CDR3 region is CASGTQETQYF. For the CDR3, the DNA is TGTGCCAGTGGGACCCAAGAGACCCAGTACTTC.

This clonotype was found many times. The rearrangement links TRBV7-4 to TRBJ2-3; the match to TRBD2 covers 7 bases. CDR3 size: 16 residues. V shed 3 bases and J 4 bases; nucleotides not matched to a gene: 10. Germline V gene lookup returns CDR1 SGHVT and CDR2 SQSDAQ. CDR3 in DNA: TGTGCCAGCAGCTTCCCGTGGCGGGGGTGCCCAGATACGCAGTATTTT. This translates into CASSFPWRGCPDTQYF.

In regard to this clonotype: A much more abundant neighbour one base away suggests this may be a read error. The chain joins TRBV14 to TRBJ2-7, with a possible D match to TRBD2 (6 bases). Germline CDR1 and CDR2: SGHDN and FVKESK. This CDR3 is 14 amino acids long. DNA of the CDR3: TGTGCCAGCGGCCAAATCCCCACCGGAGGGGAGCAGTACTTC. As protein: CASGQIPTGGEQYF.

This clonotype was seen at least ten times. The rearrangement joins TRBV2 to TRBJ2-2; 8 positions match TRBD1. The CDR3 has 15 residues. CDR1 and CDR2 (germline): SNHLY, FYNNEI. Unmatched junction bases numbered 8, after V lost 6 bases and J lost 5 bases. The CDR3 coding sequence is TGTGCCAGCAGGGACAGGGTAAAGAAGACCGGGGAGCTGTTTTTT. Protein: CASRDRVKKTGELFF.

This clonotype has a count of ten or more. The CDR3 coding sequence is TGTGCCAGCAGTTTATCGATCTACCATATGAGGGGATTGGATACGCAGTATTTT. Its translation: CASSLSIYHMRGLDTQYF. The chain is built from TRBV28 and TRBJ2-3; either TRBD1 or TRBD2 may fit D (5 bases each). With 1 base removed from V and 6 bases from J, the gap between germline ends came to 23 bases. This CDR3 contains 18 residues. Germline-derived CDR1 and CDR2 are MDHEN and SYDVKM.

A few counts support this clonotype. Being one base from a much bigger clone, this may be a read error. The chain links TRBV5-1 to TRBJ1-1, with 7 bases that match TRBD1. This CDR3 is built from 15 residues. Germline-derived CDR1 and CDR2 are SGHRS and YFSETQ. CDR3 nucleotides: TGCGCCAGCAGCCCCTACAGGGGTACCGTCACTGAAGCTCTCTTT. Encoded protein: CASSPYRGTVTEALF.

As regards this clonotype: One end of the junction fails to match germline, which may point to a read error. In DNA form, the CDR3 reads TGTGCCAGCTCACCGATGAACACTCAAGCTTTCTTT. It translates to CASSPMNTQAFF. The rearrangement joins TRBV18 to TRBJ1-1, with D uncertain. CDR1 and CDR2 from the germline V gene are KGHSH and LQKENI. The CDR3 is 12 amino acids.

This clonotype appeared once. The chain carries TRBV4-2 and TRBJ2-3; D gene unclear. Trimming cost V 3 bases and J 3 bases, with 10 bases left between them. Germline CDR1 is LGHNA and CDR2 is YNFKEQ. The CDR3 extends over 14 amino acids. The CDR3 bases are TGTGCCAGCAGCCATGACTCACTAACAGATACGCAGTATTTT. This encodes CASSHDSLTDTQYF.

V and J are TRBV27 and TRBJ2-5; D perhaps matches TRBD1 (7 bases). Deletions cut 8 bases from V and 1 base from J, with 14 bases between. Per the germline V gene, CDR1 is MNHEY and CDR2 is SMNVEV (reference sequence). The CDR3 has 14 amino acids. The CDR3 DNA reads TGTGCCAGCGGACTAACAGGGGCCCAAGAGACCCAGTACTTC. Translation gives CASGLTGAQETQYF.

This clonotype has ten or more counts. V is TRBV18 and J is TRBJ2-5; no reliable D call. V lost 6 bases and J 2 bases, leaving 4 bases between the germline ends. Germline V gene sequence: CDR1 KGHSH, CDR2 LQKENI. CDR3 length: 11 amino acids. The CDR3 loop is CASSEQETQYF. The DNA of the CDR3 is TGTGCCAGCTCGGAGCAAGAGACCCAGTACTTC. The whole variable domain, filled in from reference TRBV18 and TRBJ2-5, reads NAGVMQNPRHLVRRRGQEARLRCSPMKGHSHVYWYRQLPEEGLKFMVYLQKENIIDESGMPKERFSAEFPKEGPSILRIQQVVRGDSAAYFCASSEQETQYFGPGTRLLVL.

Concerning this clonotype itself: This may stem from a read error, because a much larger clone lies one nucleotide away. The V gene is TRBV3-1, the J gene TRBJ2-1; D unclear. CDR3 length: 14 residues. Per the germline V gene, CDR1 is LGHDT and CDR2 is YNNKEL (reference sequence). CDR3 amino acids: CACSRFRVVYEQFF. CDR3 DNA: TGTGCCTGCAGCCGGTTTAGGGTTGTATATGAGCAGTTCTTC.

The table lists this clonotype with a few counts. This sequence joins TRBV27 and TRBJ1-6; no definite D call. CDR1 is MNHEY, CDR2 SMNVEV, per germline (reference sequence). V was shortened by 2 bases and J by 10 bases, with 9 bases between the two germline ends. The CDR3 has 13 residues. The chain's CDR3 is CASSLLAASPLHF. Here the CDR3 DNA reads TGTGCCAGCAGTTTACTCGCGGCATCACCCCTCCACTTT.

This clonotype has more than one count but fewer than ten. The chain couples TRBV3-1 to TRBJ2-1; TRBD2 agrees at 8 bases. The germline CDR1 and CDR2 sequences are LGHDT and YNNKEL (reference sequence). With V trimmed by 3 bases and J by 2 bases, 6 bases remained unmatched. CDR3 length: 16 residues. The CDR3 reads CASSHPSGLPYNEQFF. As DNA, the CDR3 is TGTGCCAGCAGCCATCCTAGCGGGCTCCCCTACAATGAGCAGTTCTTC.

This clonotype was detected many times. This chain links TRBV28 with TRBJ2-2; 9 bases are a match to TRBD1. CDR1 is MDHEN and CDR2 is SYDVKM in the germline V gene. The CDR3 length is 15 residues. Germline trimming cut 6 bases from V and 4 bases from J; bases unmatched to any gene: 6. CDR3 DNA: TGTGCCAGCAGGAGAGGACAGGGGAGCACCGGGGAGCTGTTTTTT. Amino acid sequence: CASRRGQGSTGELFF.

This clonotype was seen many times. The CDR3 sequence: CASSERVSGNQPQHF. CDR3 nucleotide sequence: TGTGCCAGCAGTGAGAGGGTGAGCGGCAATCAGCCCCAGCATTTT. The chain couples TRBV2 to TRBJ1-5, with no clear D. Between the trimmed V and J ends, which lost 3 bases and 2 bases, there was a span of 11 bases. The germline CDR1 and CDR2 sequences are SNHLY and FYNNEI. The CDR3 runs to 15 residues.